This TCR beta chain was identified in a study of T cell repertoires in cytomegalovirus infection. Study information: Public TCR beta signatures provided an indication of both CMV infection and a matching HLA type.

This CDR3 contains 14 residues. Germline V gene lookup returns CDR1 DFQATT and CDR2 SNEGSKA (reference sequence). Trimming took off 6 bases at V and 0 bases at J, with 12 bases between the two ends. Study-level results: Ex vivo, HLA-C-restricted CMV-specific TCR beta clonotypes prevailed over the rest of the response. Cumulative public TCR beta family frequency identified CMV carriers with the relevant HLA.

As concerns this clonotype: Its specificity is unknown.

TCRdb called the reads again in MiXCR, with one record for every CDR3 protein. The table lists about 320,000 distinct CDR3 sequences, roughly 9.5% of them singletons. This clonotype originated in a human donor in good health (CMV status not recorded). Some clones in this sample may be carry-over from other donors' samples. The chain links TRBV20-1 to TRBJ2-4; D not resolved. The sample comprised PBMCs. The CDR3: CSAVQPRAKNIQYF. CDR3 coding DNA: TGCAGTGCCGTTCAACCGAGAGCCAAAAACATTCAGTACTTC.